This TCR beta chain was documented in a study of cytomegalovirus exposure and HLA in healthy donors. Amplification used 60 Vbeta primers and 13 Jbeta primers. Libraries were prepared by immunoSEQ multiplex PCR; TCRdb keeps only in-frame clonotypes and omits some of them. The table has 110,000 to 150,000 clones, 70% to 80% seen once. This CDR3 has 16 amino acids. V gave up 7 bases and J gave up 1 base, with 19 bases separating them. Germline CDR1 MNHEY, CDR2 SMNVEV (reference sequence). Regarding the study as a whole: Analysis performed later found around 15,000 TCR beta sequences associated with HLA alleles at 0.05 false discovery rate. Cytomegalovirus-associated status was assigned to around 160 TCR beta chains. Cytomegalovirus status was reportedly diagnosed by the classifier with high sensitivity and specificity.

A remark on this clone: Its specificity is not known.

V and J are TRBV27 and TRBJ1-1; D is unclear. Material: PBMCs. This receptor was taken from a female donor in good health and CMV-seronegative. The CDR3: CASTLGSGIRNTEAFF. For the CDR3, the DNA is TGTGCCAGCACCCTAGGGTCGGGAATCCGGAACACTGAAGCTTTCTTT.